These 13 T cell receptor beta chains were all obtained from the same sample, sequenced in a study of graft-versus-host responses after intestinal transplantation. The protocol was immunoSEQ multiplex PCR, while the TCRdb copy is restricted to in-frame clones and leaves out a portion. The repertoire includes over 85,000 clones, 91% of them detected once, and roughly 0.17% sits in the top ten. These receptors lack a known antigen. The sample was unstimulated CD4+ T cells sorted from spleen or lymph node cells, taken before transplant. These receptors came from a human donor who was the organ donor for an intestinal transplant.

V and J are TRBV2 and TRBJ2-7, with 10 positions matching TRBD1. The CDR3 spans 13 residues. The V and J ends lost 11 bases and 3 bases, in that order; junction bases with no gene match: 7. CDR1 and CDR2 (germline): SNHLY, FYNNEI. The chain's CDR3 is CALSGTGVYEQYF. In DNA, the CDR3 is TGTGCCCTCTCCGGGACAGGGGTCTACGAGCAGTACTTC.

The CDR3: CASSFLGRTEAFF. CDR3 bases: TGTGCCAGCAGCTTCCTGGGGAGGACTGAAGCTTTCTTT. The chain has TRBV12-1 and TRBJ1-1. TRBV12-1 is a listed pseudogene. The CDR3 has 13 amino acids.

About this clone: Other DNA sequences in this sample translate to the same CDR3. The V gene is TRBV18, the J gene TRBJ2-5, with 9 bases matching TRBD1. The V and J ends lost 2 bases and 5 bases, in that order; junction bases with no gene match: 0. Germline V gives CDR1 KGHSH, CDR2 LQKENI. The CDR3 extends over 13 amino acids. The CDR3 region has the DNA TGTGCCAGCTCACCAGGACAGGGGGAGACCCAGTACTTC. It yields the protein CASSPGQGETQYF.

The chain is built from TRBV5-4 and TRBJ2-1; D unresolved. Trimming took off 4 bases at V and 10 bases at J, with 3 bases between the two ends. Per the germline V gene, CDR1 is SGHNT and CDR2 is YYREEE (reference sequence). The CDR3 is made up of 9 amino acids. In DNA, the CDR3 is TGTGCCAGCAGCCCGGAGCAGTTCTTC. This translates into CASSPEQFF.

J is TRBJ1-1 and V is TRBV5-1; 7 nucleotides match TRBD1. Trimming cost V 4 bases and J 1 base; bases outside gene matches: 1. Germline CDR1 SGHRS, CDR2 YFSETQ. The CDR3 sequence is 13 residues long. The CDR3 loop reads CASSGQANTEAFF. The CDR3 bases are TGCGCCAGCAGCGGACAGGCGAACACTGAAGCTTTCTTT.

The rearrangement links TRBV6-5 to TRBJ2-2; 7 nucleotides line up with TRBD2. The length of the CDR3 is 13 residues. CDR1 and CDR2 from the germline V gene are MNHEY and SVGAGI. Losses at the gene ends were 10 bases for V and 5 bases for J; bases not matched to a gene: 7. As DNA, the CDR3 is TGTGCCACCAGGACGGGGGGAACCGGGGAGCTGTTTTTT. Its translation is CATRTGGTGELFF.

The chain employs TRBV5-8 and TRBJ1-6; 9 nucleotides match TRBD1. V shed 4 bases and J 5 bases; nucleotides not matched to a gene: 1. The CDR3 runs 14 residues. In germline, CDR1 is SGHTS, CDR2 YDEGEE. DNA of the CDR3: TGTGCCAGCAGCAGGGACAGGGATAATTCACCCCTCCACTTT. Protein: CASSRDRDNSPLHF.

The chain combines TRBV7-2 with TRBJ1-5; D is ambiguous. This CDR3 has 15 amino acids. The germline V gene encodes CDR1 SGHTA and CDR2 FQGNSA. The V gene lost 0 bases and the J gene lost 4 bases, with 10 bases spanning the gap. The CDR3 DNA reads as TGTGCCAGCAGCTTAGCGCGCCATTCAAATCAGCCCCAGCATTTT. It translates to CASSLARHSNQPQHF. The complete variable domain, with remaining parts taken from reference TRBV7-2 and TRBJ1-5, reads GAGVSQSPSNKVTEKGKDVELRCDPISGHTALYWYRQSLGQGLEFLIYFQGNSAPDKSGLPSDRFSAERTGGSVSTLTIQRTQQEDSAVYLCASSLARHSNQPQHFGDGTRLSIL.

The CDR3 reads CASSVSDSTSYEQYF. The CDR3 DNA follows: TGTGCCAGCAGCGTATCGGACAGCACCTCCTACGAGCAGTACTTC. The chain recombines TRBV9 with TRBJ2-7, with a possible D match to TRBD1 (6 bases). V was cut by 1 base and J by 0 bases, with 11 bases left in between. Germline CDR1 reads SGDLS; CDR2 reads YYNGEE. CDR3 length equals 15 residues. Combining the CDR3 with reference TRBV9 and TRBJ2-7 gives the whole variable domain DSGVTQTPKHLITATGQRVTLRCSPRSGDLSVYWYQQSLDQGLQFLIQYYNGEERAKGNILERFSAQQFPDLHSELNLSSLELGDSALYFCASSVSDSTSYEQYFGPGTRLTVT.

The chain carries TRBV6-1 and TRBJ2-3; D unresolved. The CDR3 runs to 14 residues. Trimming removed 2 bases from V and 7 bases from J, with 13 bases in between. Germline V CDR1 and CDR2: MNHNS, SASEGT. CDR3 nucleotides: TGTGCCAGCAGTGAATTGTGGCGAGGTCATACGCAGTATTTT. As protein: CASSELWRGHTQYF.

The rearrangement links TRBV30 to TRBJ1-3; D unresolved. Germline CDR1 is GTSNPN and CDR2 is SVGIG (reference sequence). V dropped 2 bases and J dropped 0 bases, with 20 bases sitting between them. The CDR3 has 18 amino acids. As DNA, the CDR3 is TGTGCCTGGAGTATTCGTAGCGTGGCGGATCGCTCTGGAAACACCATATATTTT. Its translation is CAWSIRSVADRSGNTIYF.

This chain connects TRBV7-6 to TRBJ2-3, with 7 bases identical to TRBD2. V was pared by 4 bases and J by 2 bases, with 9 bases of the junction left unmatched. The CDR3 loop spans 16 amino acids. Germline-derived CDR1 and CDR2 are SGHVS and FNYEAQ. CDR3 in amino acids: CASSSQSAGVTDTQYF. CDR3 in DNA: TGTGCCAGCAGCTCCCAGTCCGCGGGGGTCACAGATACGCAGTATTTT.

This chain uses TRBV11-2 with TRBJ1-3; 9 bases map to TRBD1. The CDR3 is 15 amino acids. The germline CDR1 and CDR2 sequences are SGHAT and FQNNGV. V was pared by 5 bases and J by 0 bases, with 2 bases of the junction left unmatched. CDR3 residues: CASSVQGASGNTIYF. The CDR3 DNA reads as TGTGCCAGCAGCGTACAGGGGGCCTCTGGAAACACCATATATTTT.